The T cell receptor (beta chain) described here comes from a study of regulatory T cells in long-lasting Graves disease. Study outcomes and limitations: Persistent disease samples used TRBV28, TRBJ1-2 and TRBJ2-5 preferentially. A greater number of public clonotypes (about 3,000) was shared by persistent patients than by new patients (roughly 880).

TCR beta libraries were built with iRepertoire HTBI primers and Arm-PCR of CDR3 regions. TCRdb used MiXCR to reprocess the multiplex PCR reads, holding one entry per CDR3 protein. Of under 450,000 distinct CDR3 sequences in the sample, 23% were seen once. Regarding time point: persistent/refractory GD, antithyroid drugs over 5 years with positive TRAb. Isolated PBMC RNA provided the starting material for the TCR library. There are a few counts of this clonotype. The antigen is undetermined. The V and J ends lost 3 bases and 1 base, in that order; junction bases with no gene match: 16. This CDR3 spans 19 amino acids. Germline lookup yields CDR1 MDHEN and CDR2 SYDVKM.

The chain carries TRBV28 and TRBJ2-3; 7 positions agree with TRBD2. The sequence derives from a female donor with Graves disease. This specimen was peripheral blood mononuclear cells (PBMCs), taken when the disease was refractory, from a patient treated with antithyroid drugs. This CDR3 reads CASSFPPEYGGRGTDTQYF. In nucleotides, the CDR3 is TGTGCCAGCAGTTTTCCCCCCGAGTATGGAGGGAGGGGCACAGATACGCAGTATTTT.